This TCR beta chain was identified during a study of early T cells in non-severe SARS-CoV-2 infection. Study background: The authors sequenced bulk RNA from unsorted whole blood, leaving chains unpaired.

One entry per CDR3 protein results from TCRdb running MiXCR on the 5' RACE reads. The repertoire holds approximately 65,000 distinct CDR3 sequences, with roughly a tenth as singletons. This clonotype was observed a few times. The antigen remains unidentified. Study conclusions and caveats: Matches to VDJdb favored anti-spike CD8 responses and missed private and CD4 specificities.

Per germline, CDR1 LNHDA and CDR2 SQIVND (reference sequence). The length of the CDR3 is 17 residues. V was pared by 3 bases and J by 4 bases, with 12 bases of the junction left unmatched. The source of this sequence is an adult who was a healthcare worker with PCR-confirmed SARS-CoV-2 infection or an uninfected control (not recorded which). The chain joins TRBV19 to TRBJ2-7, with 10 bases aligning to TRBD1. The sample consisted of whole blood. CDR3 amino acids: CASSIEPPGQGSYEQYF. CDR3 DNA: TGTGCCAGTAGTATCGAACCTCCGGGACAGGGGAGTTACGAGCAGTACTTC. The full variable domain, its missing parts supplied by reference TRBV19 and TRBJ2-7, is DGGITQSPKYLFRKEGQNVTLSCEQNLNHDAMYWYRQDPGQGLRLIYYSQIVNDFQKGDIAEGYSVSREKKESFPLTVTSAQKNPTAFYLCASSIEPPGQGSYEQYFGPGTRLTVT.